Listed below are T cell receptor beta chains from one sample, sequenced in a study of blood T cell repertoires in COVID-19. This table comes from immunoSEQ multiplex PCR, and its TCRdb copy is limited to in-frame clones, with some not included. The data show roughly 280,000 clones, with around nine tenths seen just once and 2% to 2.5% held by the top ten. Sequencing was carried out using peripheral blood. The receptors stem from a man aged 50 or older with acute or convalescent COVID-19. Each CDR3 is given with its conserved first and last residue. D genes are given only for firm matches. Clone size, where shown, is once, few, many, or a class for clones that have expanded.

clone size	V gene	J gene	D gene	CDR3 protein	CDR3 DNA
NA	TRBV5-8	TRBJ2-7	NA	CASSPWVRPALAYEQYF	TGTGCCAGCAGCCCCTGGGTTCGACCCGCCCTAGCCTACGAGCAGTACTTC
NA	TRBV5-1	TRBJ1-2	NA	CASSLAAGQTYGYTF	TGCGCCAGCAGCTTGGCCGCAGGGCAGACCTATGGCTACACCTTC
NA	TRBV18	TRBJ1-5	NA	CASSPGRGGQPQHF	TGTGCCAGCTCACCCGGGAGGGGCGGGCAGCCCCAGCATTTT
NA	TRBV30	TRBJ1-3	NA	CAWTAGYSGNTIYF	TGTGCCTGGACCGCGGGATACTCTGGAAACACCATATATTTT
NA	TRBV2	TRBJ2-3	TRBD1	CASSPGQGFTDTQYF	TGTGCCAGCAGTCCGGGACAGGGGTTCACAGATACGCAGTATTTT
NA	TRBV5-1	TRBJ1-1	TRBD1	CASSLDRGPEAFF	TGCGCCAGCAGCTTGGACAGGGGGCCTGAAGCTTTCTTT
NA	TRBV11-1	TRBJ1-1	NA	CASSLGGRVNTEAFF	TGTGCCAGCAGCTTAGGTGGCAGGGTGAACACTGAAGCTTTCTTT
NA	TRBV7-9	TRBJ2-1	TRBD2	CASSLPPRLAGLYNEQFF	TGTGCCAGCAGCTTACCCCCCCGACTAGCGGGGTTGTACAATGAGCAGTTCTTC
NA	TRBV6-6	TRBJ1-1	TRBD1	CASSHTRTGLNTEAFF	TGTGCCAGCAGCCATACCAGGACAGGGCTGAACACTGAAGCTTTCTTT
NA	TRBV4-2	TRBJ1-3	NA	CASSQPGYTEDTIYF	TGTGCCAGCAGCCAACCGGGGTACACTGAGGACACCATATATTTT
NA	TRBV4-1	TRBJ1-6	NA	CASSQPGSRPNSPLHF	TGCGCCAGCAGCCAACCGGGAAGCAGACCCAATTCACCCCTCCACTTT
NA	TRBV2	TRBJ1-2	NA	CASMAGIYGYTF	TGTGCCAGCATGGCGGGAATCTATGGCTACACCTTC
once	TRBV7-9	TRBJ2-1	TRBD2	CASSFSTSGGYNEQFF	TGTGCCAGCAGCTTCTCTACTAGCGGGGGGTATAATGAGCAGTTCTTC
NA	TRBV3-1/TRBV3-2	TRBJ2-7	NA	CASSQDSGTGRDEQYF	TGTGCCAGCAGCCAAGATAGCGGGACAGGGAGAGACGAGCAGTACTTC
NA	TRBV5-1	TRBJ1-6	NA	CASYGDNSPLHF	TGCGCCTCGTACGGGGATAATTCACCCCTCCACTTT
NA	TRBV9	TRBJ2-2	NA	CASSPLGGGISGELFF	TGTGCCAGCAGCCCCTTGGGGGGGGGCATTTCCGGGGAGCTGTTTTTT
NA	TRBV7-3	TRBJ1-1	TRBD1	CASSLGTGSTEAFF	TGTGCCAGCAGCTTAGGGACAGGGTCGACTGAAGCTTTCTTT
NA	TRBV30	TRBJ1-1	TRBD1	CAWSVGDRGMNTEAFF	TGTGCCTGGAGTGTAGGGGACAGGGGTATGAACACTGAAGCTTTCTTT
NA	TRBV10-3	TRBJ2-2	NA	CAISEKAANTGELFF	TGTGCCATCAGTGAGAAGGCGGCGAACACCGGGGAGCTGTTTTTT
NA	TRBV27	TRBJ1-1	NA	CASSPLGQGHTEAFF	TGTGCCAGCAGCCCCCTAGGGCAGGGGCACACTGAAGCTTTCTTT
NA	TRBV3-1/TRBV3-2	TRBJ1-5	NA	CASSPDSGWGQPQHF	TGTGCCAGCAGCCCCGATTCAGGGTGGGGTCAGCCCCAGCATTTT
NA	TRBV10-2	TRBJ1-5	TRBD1	CASGGTGDNQPQHF	TGCGCCAGCGGGGGGACAGGAGACAATCAGCCCCAGCATTTT
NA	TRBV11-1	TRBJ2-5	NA	CASSLDSLQAQYF	TGTGCCAGCAGCCTGGACAGCCTCCAGGCCCAGTACTTC
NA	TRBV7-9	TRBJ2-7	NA	CASSLEGGLYEQYF	TGTGCCAGCAGTCTGGAAGGGGGTCTCTACGAGCAGTACTTC
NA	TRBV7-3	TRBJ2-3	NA	CASSSTGRGTDTQYF	TGTGCCAGCAGCTCCACCGGGCGGGGCACAGATACGCAGTATTTT
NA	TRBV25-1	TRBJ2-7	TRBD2	CASSEYERETYEQYF	TGTGCCAGCAGTGAATATGAGCGGGAGACCTACGAGCAGTACTTC
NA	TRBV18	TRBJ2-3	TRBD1	CASSRRTGGTDTQYF	TGTGCCAGCTCACGACGGACAGGGGGCACAGATACGCAGTATTTT
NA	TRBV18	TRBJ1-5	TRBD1	CASSPPDRVDQPQHF	TGTGCCAGCTCACCACCGGACAGGGTAGATCAGCCCCAGCATTTT
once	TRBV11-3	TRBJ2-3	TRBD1	CASSVGTGVSTDTQYF	TGTGCCAGCAGCGTCGGGACAGGGGTCAGCACAGATACGCAGTATTTT
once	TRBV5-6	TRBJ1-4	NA	CASTLGATGGKLFF	TGTGCCAGCACCCTGGGGGCCACGGGCGGAAAACTGTTTTTT
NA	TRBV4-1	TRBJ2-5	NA	CASSLLTGETQYF	TGCGCCAGCAGCTTACTAACGGGAGAGACCCAGTACTTC
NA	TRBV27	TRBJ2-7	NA	CASSSPLRGSNEQYF	TGTGCCAGCAGTTCTCCCCTCAGGGGCTCGAACGAGCAGTACTTC
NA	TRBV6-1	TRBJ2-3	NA	CASSEYRSDTQYF	TGTGCCAGCAGTGAGTACAGGTCGGATACGCAGTATTTT
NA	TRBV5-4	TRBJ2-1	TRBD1	CASSPGDSRAGEQFF	TGTGCCAGCAGCCCCGGGGACAGCCGGGCAGGGGAGCAGTTCTTC
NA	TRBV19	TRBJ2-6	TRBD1	CASTYLTGGYGANVLTF	TGTGCCAGTACTTACTTGACAGGGGGGTATGGGGCCAACGTCCTGACTTTC
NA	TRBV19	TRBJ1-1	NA	CASMWFGESTEAFF	TGTGCCAGTATGTGGTTTGGGGAGTCCACTGAAGCTTTCTTT
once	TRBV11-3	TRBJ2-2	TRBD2	CASSPAGGPVAGELFF	TGTGCCAGCAGCCCCGCGGGGGGCCCTGTTGCGGGGGAGCTGTTTTTT
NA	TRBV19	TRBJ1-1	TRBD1	CASSIRDRGPTVESEAFF	TGTGCCAGTAGTATCCGGGACAGGGGCCCGACCGTGGAGTCTGAAGCTTTCTTT
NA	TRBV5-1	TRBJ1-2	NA	CASSLGSGMGGYTF	TGCGCCAGCAGCTTGGGGTCAGGGATGGGTGGCTACACCTTC
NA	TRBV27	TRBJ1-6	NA	CASSSTIWAANSPLHF	TGTGCCAGCAGCTCCACCATTTGGGCTGCAAATTCACCCCTCCACTTT
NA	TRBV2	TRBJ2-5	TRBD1	CASSLDRTEETQYF	TGTGCCAGCAGCCTGGACAGGACGGAAGAGACCCAGTACTTC
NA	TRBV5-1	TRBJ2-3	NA	CASTQTGTSTDTQYF	TGCGCCAGCACCCAGACAGGGACTAGCACAGATACGCAGTATTTT
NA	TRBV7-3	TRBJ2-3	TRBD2	CASSPRGSGGAADTQYF	TGTGCCAGCAGCCCCCGGGGTAGCGGGGGGGCCGCAGATACGCAGTATTTT
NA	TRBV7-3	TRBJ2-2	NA	CASNLYSGELFF	TGTGCCAGCAACTTATATTCCGGGGAGCTGTTTTTT
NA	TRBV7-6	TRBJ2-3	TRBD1	CASSAGQGAWTDTQYF	TGTGCCAGCAGCGCGGGACAGGGGGCTTGGACAGATACGCAGTATTTT
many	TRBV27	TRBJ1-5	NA	CASSPDSPNQPQHF	TGTGCCAGCAGTCCTGACAGCCCCAATCAGCCCCAGCATTTT
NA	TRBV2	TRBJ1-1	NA	CASRLWGGNTEAFF	TGTGCCAGCCGGCTTTGGGGAGGGAACACTGAAGCTTTCTTT
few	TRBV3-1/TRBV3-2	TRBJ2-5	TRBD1	CASSFGTGNGETQYF	TGTGCCAGCAGCTTTGGGACAGGTAACGGTGAGACCCAGTACTTC
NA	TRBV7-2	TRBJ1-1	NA	CASSQQGISTEAFF	TGTGCCAGCAGCCAACAGGGTATTAGCACTGAAGCTTTCTTT
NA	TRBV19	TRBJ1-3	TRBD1	CASSTWGQIETDGNTIYF	TGTGCCAGTAGTACCTGGGGACAGATTGAGACGGACGGAAACACCATATATTTT
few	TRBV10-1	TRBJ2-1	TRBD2	CASSDLTSGSYNEQFF	TGCGCCAGCAGTGATCTTACTAGCGGGAGTTACAATGAGCAGTTCTTC
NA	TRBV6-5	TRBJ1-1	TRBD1	CASERQGAEAFF	TGTGCCAGCGAGAGACAGGGAGCAGAAGCTTTCTTT
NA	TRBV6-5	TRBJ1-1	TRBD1	CASSYGPGGLDAFF	TGTGCCAGCAGTTACGGCCCAGGGGGCCTGGATGCTTTCTTT
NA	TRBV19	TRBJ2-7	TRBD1	CASSQQGASYEQYF	TGTGCCAGTAGCCAACAGGGGGCCTCCTACGAGCAGTACTTC
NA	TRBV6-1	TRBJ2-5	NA	CASSRGSQETQYF	TGTGCCAGCAGCCGCGGGTCCCAAGAGACCCAGTACTTC
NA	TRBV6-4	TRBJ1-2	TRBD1	CASSDTTGGRNYGYTF	TGTGCCAGCAGTGACACCACAGGGGGCCGGAACTATGGCTACACCTTC
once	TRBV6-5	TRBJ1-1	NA	CASSWGGLLNTEAFF	TGTGCCAGCAGTTGGGGGGGCCTCCTCAACACTGAAGCTTTCTTT
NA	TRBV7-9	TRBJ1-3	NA	CASSLAGGARGNTIYF	TGTGCCAGCAGCTTAGCAGGGGGGGCAAGAGGAAACACCATATATTTT